The T cell receptor (beta chain) described here comes from a study of blood T cell repertoires in COVID-19. Study information: Acute and convalescent COVID-19 samples came from the United States, Italy and Spain. PBMCs, B-cell-depleted T cells, or T cells were the source of the cDNA or gDNA that made up the material.

The junction had 9 bases not matched to a gene; V was cut back by 7 bases and J by 5 bases. Germline CDR1 reads MNHEY; CDR2 reads SVGAGI. The CDR3 consists of 15 residues. In the study's own analysis: Counts of nucleated cells, estimated from reference gene primer amplification, were obtained. Clones were sequenced by immunoSEQ multiplex PCR, and TCRdb holds only the in-frame ones, with some missing. The DNA gave D and trimming, while V, J and clone size come from that table. The sample lists approximately 170,000 clones, over 85% occurring once. This TCR was recovered from a man in his fifties or sixties with active or convalescent COVID-19. Input material: peripheral blood. This rearrangement joins TRBV6-5 to TRBJ2-7; 12 bases align to TRBD2. CDR3 DNA: TGTGCCAGCATTTTCACCGGACTAGCGGGACACGAGCAGTACTTC. Translation: CASIFTGLAGHEQYF.